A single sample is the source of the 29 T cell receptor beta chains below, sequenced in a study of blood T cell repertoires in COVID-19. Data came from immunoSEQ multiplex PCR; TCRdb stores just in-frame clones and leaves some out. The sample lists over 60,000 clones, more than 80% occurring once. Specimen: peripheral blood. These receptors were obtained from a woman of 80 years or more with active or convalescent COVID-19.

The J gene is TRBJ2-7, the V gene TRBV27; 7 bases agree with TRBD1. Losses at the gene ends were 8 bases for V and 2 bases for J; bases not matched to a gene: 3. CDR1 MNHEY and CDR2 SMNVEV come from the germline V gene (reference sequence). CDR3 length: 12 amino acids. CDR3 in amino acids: CASRQGPYEQYF. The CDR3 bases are TGTGCCAGCCGACAGGGCCCCTACGAGCAGTACTTC.

The CDR3 DNA reads as TGTGCCAGCAGCCGATTAGCGGGGGGCGCGGGTACGCAGTATTTT. Protein product: CASSRLAGGAGTQYF. The V and J genes are TRBV11-2 and TRBJ2-3; TRBD2 matches at 10 bases. Germline trimming cut 5 bases from V and 8 bases from J; bases unmatched to any gene: 10. The CDR3 consists of 15 residues. Germline lookup yields CDR1 SGHAT and CDR2 FQNNGV.

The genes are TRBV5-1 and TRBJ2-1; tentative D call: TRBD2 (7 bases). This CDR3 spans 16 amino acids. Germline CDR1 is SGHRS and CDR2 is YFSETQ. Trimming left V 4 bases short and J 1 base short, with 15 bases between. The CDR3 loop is CASSQRGGPSYNEQFF. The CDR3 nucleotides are TGCGCCAGCAGCCAAAGGGGGGGCCCTTCCTACAATGAGCAGTTCTTC.

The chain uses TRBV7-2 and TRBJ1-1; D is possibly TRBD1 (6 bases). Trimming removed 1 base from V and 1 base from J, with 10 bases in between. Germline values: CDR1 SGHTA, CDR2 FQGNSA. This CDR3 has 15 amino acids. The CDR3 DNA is TGTGCCAGCAGCTTAGAAGGGACAAAGAACACTGAAGCTTTCTTT. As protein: CASSLEGTKNTEAFF. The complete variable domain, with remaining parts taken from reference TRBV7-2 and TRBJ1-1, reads GAGVSQSPSNKVTEKGKDVELRCDPISGHTALYWYRQSLGQGLEFLIYFQGNSAPDKSGLPSDRFSAERTGGSVSTLTIQRTQQEDSAVYLCASSLEGTKNTEAFFGQGTRLTVV.

CDR3 in DNA: TGTGCCAGCAGCTTCAGGTTCATGAACACCGGGGAGCTGTTTTTT. Its translation: CASSFRFMNTGELFF. This chain links TRBV5-6 with TRBJ2-2; D is ambiguous. Germline V gene sequence: CDR1 SGHDT, CDR2 YYEEEE. The germline V and J ends were trimmed by 2 bases and 1 base, with 9 bases remaining between them. The CDR3 is 15 residues long.

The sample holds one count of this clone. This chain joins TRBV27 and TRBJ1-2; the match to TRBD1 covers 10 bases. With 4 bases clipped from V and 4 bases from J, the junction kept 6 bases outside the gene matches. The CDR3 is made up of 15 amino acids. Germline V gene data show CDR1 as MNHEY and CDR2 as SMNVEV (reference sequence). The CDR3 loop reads CASSYTGTGVYGYTF. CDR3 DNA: TGTGCCAGCAGTTACACCGGGACAGGGGTCTATGGCTACACCTTC.

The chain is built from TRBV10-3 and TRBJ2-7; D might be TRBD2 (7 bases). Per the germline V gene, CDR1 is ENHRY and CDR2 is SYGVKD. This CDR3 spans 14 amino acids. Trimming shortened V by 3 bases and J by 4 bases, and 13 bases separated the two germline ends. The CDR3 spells CAISDRGAEYEQYF. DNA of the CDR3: TGTGCCATCAGTGATCGGGGGGCAGAGTACGAGCAGTACTTC.

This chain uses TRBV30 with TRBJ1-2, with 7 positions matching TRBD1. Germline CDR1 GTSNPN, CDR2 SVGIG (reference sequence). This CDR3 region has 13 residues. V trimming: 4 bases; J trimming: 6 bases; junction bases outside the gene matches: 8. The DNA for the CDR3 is TGTGCCTGGAACTCGGGAGGGGGCCATGGCTACACCTTC. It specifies CAWNSGGGHGYTF.

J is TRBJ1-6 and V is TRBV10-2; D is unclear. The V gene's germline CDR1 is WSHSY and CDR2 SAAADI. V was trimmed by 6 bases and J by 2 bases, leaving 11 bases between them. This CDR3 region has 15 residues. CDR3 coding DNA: TGCGCCAGCAGCTCCTTGGGCCCCTATAATTCACCCCTCCACTTT. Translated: CASSSLGPYNSPLHF.

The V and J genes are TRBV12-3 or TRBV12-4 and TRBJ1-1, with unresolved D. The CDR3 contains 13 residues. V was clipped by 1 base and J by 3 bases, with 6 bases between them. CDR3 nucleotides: TGTGCCAGCAGTTTAGAACGGTACACTGAAGCTTTCTTT. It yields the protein CASSLERYTEAFF.

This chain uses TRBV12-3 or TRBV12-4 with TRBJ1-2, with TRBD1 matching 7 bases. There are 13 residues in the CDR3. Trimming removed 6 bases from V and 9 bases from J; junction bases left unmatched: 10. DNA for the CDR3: TGTGCCAGCAGCACTCCGGGACAGTGGAGCTACACCTTC. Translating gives CASSTPGQWSYTF.

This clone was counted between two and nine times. This chain's CDR3 is CASSRDSGYEQYF. The CDR3 bases are TGTGCCAGCTCTCGGGACAGCGGCTACGAGCAGTACTTC. The chain uses TRBV27 and TRBJ2-7; 7 nucleotides match TRBD1. Germline CDR1 is MNHEY and CDR2 is SMNVEV (reference sequence). V dropped 8 bases and J dropped 3; count of bases not matched to a gene: 7. This CDR3 is built from 13 residues.

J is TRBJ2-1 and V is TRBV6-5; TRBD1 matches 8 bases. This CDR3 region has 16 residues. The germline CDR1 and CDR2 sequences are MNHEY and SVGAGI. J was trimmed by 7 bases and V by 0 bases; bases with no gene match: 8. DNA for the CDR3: TGTGCCAGCAGTTACTCGACAACCAGGACAGGGAATGAGCAGTTCTTC. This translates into CASSYSTTRTGNEQFF.

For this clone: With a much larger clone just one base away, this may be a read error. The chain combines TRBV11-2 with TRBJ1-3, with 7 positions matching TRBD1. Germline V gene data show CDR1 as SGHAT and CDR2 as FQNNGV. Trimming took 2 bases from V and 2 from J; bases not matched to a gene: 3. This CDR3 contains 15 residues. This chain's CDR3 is CASSLRTGPGNTIYF. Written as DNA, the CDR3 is TGTGCCAGCAGCTTACGGACAGGTCCTGGAAACACCATATATTTT.

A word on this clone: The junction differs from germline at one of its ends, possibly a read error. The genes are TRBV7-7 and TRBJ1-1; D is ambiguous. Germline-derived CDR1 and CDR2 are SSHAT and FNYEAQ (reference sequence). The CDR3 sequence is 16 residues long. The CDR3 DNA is TGTGCTAGCAGCTTAGCGCCGACTTGGGTGAACACTGAAGCTTTCTTT. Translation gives CASSLAPTWVNTEAFF.

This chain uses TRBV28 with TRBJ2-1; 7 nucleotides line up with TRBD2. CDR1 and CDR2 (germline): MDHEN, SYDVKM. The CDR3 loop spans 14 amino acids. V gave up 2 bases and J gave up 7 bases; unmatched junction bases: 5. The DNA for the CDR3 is TGTGCCAGCAGTTTAGGGCTAGCGGTTAATGAGCAGTTCTTC. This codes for CASSLGLAVNEQFF.

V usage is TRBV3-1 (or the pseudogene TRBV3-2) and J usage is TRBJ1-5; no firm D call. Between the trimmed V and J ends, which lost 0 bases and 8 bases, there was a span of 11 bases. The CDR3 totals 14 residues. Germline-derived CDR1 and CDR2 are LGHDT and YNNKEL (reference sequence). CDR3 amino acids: CASSQDVVNEPQHF. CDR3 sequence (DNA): TGTGCCAGCAGCCAAGATGTAGTAAACGAGCCCCAGCATTTT.

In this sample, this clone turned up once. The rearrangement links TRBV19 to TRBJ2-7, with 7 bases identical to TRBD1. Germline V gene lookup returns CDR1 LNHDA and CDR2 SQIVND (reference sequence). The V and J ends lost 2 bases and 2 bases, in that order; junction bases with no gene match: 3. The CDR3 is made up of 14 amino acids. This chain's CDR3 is CASSIYRGAYEQYF. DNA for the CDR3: TGTGCCAGTAGTATATACAGGGGAGCCTACGAGCAGTACTTC.

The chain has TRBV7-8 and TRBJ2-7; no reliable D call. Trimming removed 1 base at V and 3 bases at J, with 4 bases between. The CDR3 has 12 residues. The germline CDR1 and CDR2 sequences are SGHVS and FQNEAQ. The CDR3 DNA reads TGTGCCAGCAGCTTAGTCCGCTACGAGCAGTACTTC. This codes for CASSLVRYEQYF.

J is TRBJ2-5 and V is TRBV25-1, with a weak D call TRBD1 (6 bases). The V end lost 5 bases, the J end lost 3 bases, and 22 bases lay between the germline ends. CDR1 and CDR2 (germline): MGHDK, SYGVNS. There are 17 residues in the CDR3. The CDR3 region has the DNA TGTGCCAGCAGTAGGCCAGGGGCGGGTAGCCGAGAAGAGACCCAGTACTTC. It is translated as CASSRPGAGSREETQYF. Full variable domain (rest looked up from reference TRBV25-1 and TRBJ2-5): EADIYQTPRYLVIGTGKKITLECSQTMGHDKMYWYQQDPGMELHLIHYSYGVNSTEKGDLSSESTVSRIRTEHFPLTLESARPSHTSQYLCASSRPGAGSREETQYFGPGTRLLVL.

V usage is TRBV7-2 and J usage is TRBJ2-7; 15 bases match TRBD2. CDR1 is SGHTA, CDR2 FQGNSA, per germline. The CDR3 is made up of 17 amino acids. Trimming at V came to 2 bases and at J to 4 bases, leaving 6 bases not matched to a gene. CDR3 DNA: TGTGCCAGCAGCTTAAGCGGGACTAGCGGGGGGATTTACGAGCAGTACTTC. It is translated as CASSLSGTSGGIYEQYF.

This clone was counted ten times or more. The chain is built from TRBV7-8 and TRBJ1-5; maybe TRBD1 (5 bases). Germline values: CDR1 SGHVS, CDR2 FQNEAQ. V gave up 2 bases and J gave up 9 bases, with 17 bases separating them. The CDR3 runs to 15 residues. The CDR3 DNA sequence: TGTGCCAGCAGCTTAAAGAGGTGGGGGGAGCGGCCCCAGCATTTT. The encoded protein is CASSLKRWGERPQHF.

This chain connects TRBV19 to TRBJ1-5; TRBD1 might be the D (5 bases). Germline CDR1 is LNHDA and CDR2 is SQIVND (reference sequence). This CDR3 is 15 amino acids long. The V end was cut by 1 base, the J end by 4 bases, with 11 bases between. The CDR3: CASSIVGQLNQPQHF. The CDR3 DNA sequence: TGTGCCAGTAGTATAGTGGGGCAGCTTAATCAGCCCCAGCATTTT.

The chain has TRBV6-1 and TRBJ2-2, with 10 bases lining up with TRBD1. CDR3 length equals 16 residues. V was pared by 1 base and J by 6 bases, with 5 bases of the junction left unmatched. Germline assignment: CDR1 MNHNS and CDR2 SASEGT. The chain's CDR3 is CASSEGQGAGAGELFF. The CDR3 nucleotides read TGTGCCAGCAGTGAAGGACAGGGGGCAGGCGCCGGGGAGCTGTTTTTT.

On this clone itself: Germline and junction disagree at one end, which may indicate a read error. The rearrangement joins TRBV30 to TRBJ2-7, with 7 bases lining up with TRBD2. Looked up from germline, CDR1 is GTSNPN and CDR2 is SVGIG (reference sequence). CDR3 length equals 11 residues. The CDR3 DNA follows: TGTGCCTGGAGTCGTCCTTCGGGACTACTATTC. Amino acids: CAWSRPSGLLF.

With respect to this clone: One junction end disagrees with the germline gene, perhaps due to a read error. CDR3 protein: CASTEEAQGGSPLHF. Here the CDR3 DNA reads TGTGCCAGCACTGAAGAGGCTCAGGGAGGATCACCCCTCCACTTT. The chain recombines TRBV2 with TRBJ1-6; TRBD1 might be the D (5 bases). The CDR3 extends over 15 amino acids. The germline CDR1 and CDR2 sequences are SNHLY and FYNNEI.

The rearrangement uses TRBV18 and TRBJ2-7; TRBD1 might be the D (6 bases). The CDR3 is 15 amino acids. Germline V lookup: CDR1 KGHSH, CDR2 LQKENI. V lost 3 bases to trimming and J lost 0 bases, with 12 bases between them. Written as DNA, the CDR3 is TGTGCCAGCTCACCTTCAGGGGCCATCTCCTACGAGCAGTACTTC. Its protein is CASSPSGAISYEQYF.

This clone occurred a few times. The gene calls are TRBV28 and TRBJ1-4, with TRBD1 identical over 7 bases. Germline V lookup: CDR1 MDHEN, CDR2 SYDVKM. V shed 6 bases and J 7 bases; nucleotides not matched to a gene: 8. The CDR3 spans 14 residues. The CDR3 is CASREQGRSEKLFF. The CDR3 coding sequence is TGTGCCAGCAGGGAACAGGGGAGGAGTGAAAAACTGTTTTTT.

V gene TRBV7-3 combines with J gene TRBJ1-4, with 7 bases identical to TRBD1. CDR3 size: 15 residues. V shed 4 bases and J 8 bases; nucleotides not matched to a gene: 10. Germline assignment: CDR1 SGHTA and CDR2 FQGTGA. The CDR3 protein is CASSSPGTASEKLFF. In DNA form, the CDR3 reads TGTGCCAGCAGCTCCCCCGGGACAGCTAGCGAAAAACTGTTTTTT.